This T cell receptor beta chain was captured in a study of T cells in Graves' hyperthyroidism and ophthalmopathy. Of note for this clonotype: A clone one base away is much larger, so this may be a read error.

Amplified TCR beta CDR3 regions derived from RNA transcripts. RT-PCR in the first round (using the HTBI primer set) targeted the TCR CDR3. TCRdb called the multiplex PCR reads again in MiXCR, with one record for every CDR3 protein. This table has over 700,000 distinct CDR3 sequences, 35% to 40% appearing once. Trimming took off 4 bases at V and 2 bases at J, with 12 bases between the two ends. The length of the CDR3 is 14 residues. The V gene's germline CDR1 is SGDLS and CDR2 YYNGEE. Patients aged 18 to 65 with hyperthyroidism were newly diagnosed, with duration under 2 months. Diagnosis rested on symptoms, serum thyroxine and TRAb, thyroid ultrasound, and orbital computed tomography.

The origin of this receptor is a man aged 18 to 29 with Graves' hyperthyroidism. Sequenced material: blood. J is TRBJ1-2 and V is TRBV9, with unresolved D. In DNA form, the CDR3 reads TGTGCCAGCAGCCAAGTAGGGTGGAACTATGGCTACACCTTC. Translated, it gives CASSQVGWNYGYTF.